The 27 T cell receptor beta chains reported below all come from one sample, sequenced in a study of cytomegalovirus exposure and HLA in healthy donors. Researchers ran the PCR with 60 Vbeta and 13 Jbeta primers. Sequencing used immunoSEQ multiplex PCR; TCRdb keeps in-frame clones, though not all of them. The sample includes 130,000 to 150,000 clones, 73% of them seen just once. Sequencing was performed on PBMCs. These receptors originate from a woman between 40 and 50 years old in good health and CMV-seronegative.

Worth noting for this clone: This same CDR3 is encoded by further DNA sequences in the sample. This chain links TRBV6-6 with TRBJ1-6, with D possibly TRBD1 on 5 matching bases. Trimming shortened V by 6 bases and J by 9 bases, and 21 bases separated the two germline ends. Germline V CDR1 and CDR2: MNHNY, SVGAGI (reference sequence). This CDR3 spans 16 amino acids. The DNA of the CDR3 is TGTGCCAGCAGCCGACCCGGGACGGGGGAAGGTTCACCCCTCCACTTT. Translating gives CASSRPGTGEGSPLHF.

In nucleotides, the CDR3 is TGTGCCGGGGGGGGCCTGGATCGCTCTGGGGCCAACGTCCTGACTTTC. Translating it yields CAGGGLDRSGANVLTF. The V gene is TRBV7-3, the J gene TRBJ2-6, with a tentative D call TRBD2 (7 bases). V lost 11 bases and J 0 bases, leaving 17 bases between the germline ends. Germline V gene data show CDR1 as SGHTA and CDR2 as FQGTGA. CDR3 length: 16 residues.

The genes are TRBV5-4 and TRBJ2-5; TRBD2 matches 12 bases. V shed 0 bases and J 6 bases; nucleotides not matched to a gene: 3. CDR1 is SGHNT, CDR2 YYREEE, per germline (reference sequence). The CDR3 spans 15 residues. In DNA, the CDR3 is TGTGCCAGCAGCTTGGAACTAGCGGGGGGCCAGACCCAGTACTTC. Amino acid sequence: CASSLELAGGQTQYF.

V is TRBV9 and J is TRBJ2-5; 10 nucleotides agree with TRBD2. The CDR3 runs 16 residues. Germline CDR1 reads SGDLS; CDR2 reads YYNGEE. The V and J ends lost 4 bases and 0 bases, in that order; junction bases with no gene match: 6. CDR3 protein: CASSPKAGGYQETQYF. In nucleotides, the CDR3 is TGTGCCAGCAGCCCAAAAGCGGGGGGGTACCAAGAGACCCAGTACTTC.

This clone was detected a few times. The chain carries TRBV5-1 and TRBJ1-2, with a possible D match to TRBD1 (6 bases). The CDR3 runs to 14 residues. The V and J ends lost 4 bases and 8 bases respectively, with 18 bases between them. The germline gives CDR1 SGHRS, CDR2 YFSETQ. The chain's CDR3 is CASSPIQGGLGYTF. The DNA of the CDR3 is TGCGCCAGCAGCCCCATACAGGGTGGCTTGGGCTACACCTTC. Together with reference TRBV5-1 and TRBJ1-2, the CDR3 gives the full variable domain: KAGVTQTPRYLIKTRGQQVTLSCSPISGHRSVSWYQQTPGQGLQFLFEYFSETQRNKGNFPGRFSGRQFSNSRSEMNVSTLELGDSALYLCASSPIQGGLGYTFGSGTRLTVV.

A few counts support this clone. A junction boundary mismatches the germline segment, possibly from a read error. The chain is built from TRBV7-9 and TRBJ1-1, with D hard to call. There are 12 residues in the CDR3. Per germline, CDR1 SEHNR and CDR2 FQNEAQ (reference sequence). The CDR3 region is CSSSLPRTIAFF. The CDR3 DNA reads TGTTCCAGCAGCCTCCCGAGGACTATAGCTTTCTTT. The whole variable domain, filled in from reference TRBV7-9 and TRBJ1-1, reads DTGVSQNPRHKITKRGQNVTFRCDPISEHNRLYWYRQTLGQGPEFLTYFQNEAQLEKSRLLSDRFSAERPKGSFSTLEIQRTEQGDSAMYLCSSSLPRTIAFFGQGTRLTVV.

In its sample, this clone was seen once. This rearrangement joins TRBV9 to TRBJ1-5, with D possibly TRBD1 on 5 matching bases. The germline gives CDR1 SGDLS, CDR2 YYNGEE. There are 15 residues in the CDR3. Trimming cost V 1 base and J 5 bases, with 13 bases left between them. Written as DNA, the CDR3 is TGTGCCAGCAGCGTATCGGGGGAGTTCTATCAGCCCCAGCATTTT. This translates into CASSVSGEFYQPQHF. The complete variable domain, with remaining parts taken from reference TRBV9 and TRBJ1-5, reads DSGVTQTPKHLITATGQRVTLRCSPRSGDLSVYWYQQSLDQGLQFLIQYYNGEERAKGNILERFSAQQFPDLHSELNLSSLELGDSALYFCASSVSGEFYQPQHFGDGTRLSIL.

In the case of this clone: A junction boundary mismatches the germline segment, possibly from a read error. The chain combines TRBV7-9 with TRBJ1-1; D call uncertain. Germline V gene lookup returns CDR1 SEHNR and CDR2 FQNEAQ (reference sequence). The CDR3 is 13 residues long. This CDR3 is CSSSLVSETEAFF. The CDR3 DNA sequence: TGTTCCAGCAGCTTAGTAAGCGAGACTGAAGCTTTCTTT. Full variable domain (missing parts from reference TRBV7-9 and TRBJ1-1): DTGVSQNPRHKITKRGQNVTFRCDPISEHNRLYWYRQTLGQGPEFLTYFQNEAQLEKSRLLSDRFSAERPKGSFSTLEIQRTEQGDSAMYLCSSSLVSETEAFFGQGTRLTVV.

This chain uses TRBV13 with TRBJ1-4; 9 bases map to TRBD1. The CDR3 length is 15 residues. From germline, CDR1 is PRHDT and CDR2 FYEKMQ (reference sequence). With V trimmed by 5 bases and J by 7 bases, 8 bases remained unmatched. CDR3 sequence: CASSRNTGGGEKLFF. The CDR3 bases are TGTGCCAGCAGCCGAAACACAGGGGGCGGTGAAAAACTGTTTTTT.

The CDR3 protein is CASSSQGSGNTIYF. DNA of the CDR3: TGCGCCAGCAGCTCTCAGGGTTCTGGAAACACCATATATTTT. The rearrangement joins TRBV5-1 to TRBJ1-3, with D perhaps TRBD1 (5 bases). Germline CDR1 SGHRS, CDR2 YFSETQ. Trimming took off 3 bases at V and 1 base at J, with 8 bases between the two ends. The CDR3 is 14 residues long.

The chain employs TRBV19 and TRBJ1-1, with D hard to call. CDR1 LNHDA and CDR2 SQIVND come from the germline V gene (reference sequence). Trimming took off 4 bases at V and 5 bases at J, with 11 bases between the two ends. This CDR3 has 13 amino acids. CDR3 sequence (DNA): TGTGCCAGTAGTACCCAGTCATTTACTGAAGCTTTCTTT. It codes for CASSTQSFTEAFF.

The chain carries TRBV18 and TRBJ1-4, with 7 bases fitting TRBD1. CDR3 size: 13 residues. Germline V CDR1 and CDR2: KGHSH, LQKENI. The V gene end was trimmed by 6 bases and the J gene end by 6 bases; junction bases not matched to a gene: 4. CDR3 sequence reads: CASSAGTDEKLFF. In DNA, the CDR3 is TGTGCCAGCTCGGCCGGGACAGATGAAAAACTGTTTTTT.

The genes are TRBV5-1 and TRBJ1-2, with 7 bases that match TRBD1. Losses at the gene ends were 0 bases for V and 4 bases for J; bases not matched to a gene: 9. Per the germline V gene, CDR1 is SGHRS and CDR2 is YFSETQ. This CDR3 is 16 amino acids long. In DNA, the CDR3 is TGCGCCAGCAGCTTGGTGGGACAGAGTGCGGGCTATGGCTACACCTTC. Residues: CASSLVGQSAGYGYTF.

The chain couples TRBV7-9 to TRBJ1-1; 10 bases agree with TRBD1. Losses at the gene ends were 8 bases for V and 3 bases for J; bases not matched to a gene: 18. Looked up from germline, CDR1 is SEHNR and CDR2 is FQNEAQ (reference sequence). The CDR3 is 18 residues long. The CDR3 loop is CASGDRGDGRQGHTEAFF. In nucleotides, the CDR3 is TGTGCCAGCGGGGACAGGGGTGATGGAAGGCAAGGTCACACTGAAGCTTTCTTT. Complete variable domain (other parts from reference TRBV7-9 and TRBJ1-1): DTGVSQNPRHKITKRGQNVTFRCDPISEHNRLYWYRQTLGQGPEFLTYFQNEAQLEKSRLLSDRFSAERPKGSFSTLEIQRTEQGDSAMYLCASGDRGDGRQGHTEAFFGQGTRLTVV.

This sequence joins TRBV5-1 and TRBJ1-2; 10 bases align to TRBD1. The germline gives CDR1 SGHRS, CDR2 YFSETQ. The CDR3 has 15 residues. Unmatched junction bases numbered 8, after V lost 2 bases and J lost 7 bases. The CDR3 DNA reads TGCGCCAGCAGCTTACCCGGGACAGGGGCCGGTGGCTACACCTTC. It translates to CASSLPGTGAGGYTF.

This clone occurred a few times. The chain links TRBV5-5 to TRBJ2-7; 8 bases are a match to TRBD1. After removal of 5 bases from V and 4 bases from J, the junction contained 5 bases not matched to a gene. The CDR3 length is 13 residues. Germline V gene sequence: CDR1 SGHKS, CDR2 YYEKEE (reference sequence). In DNA form, the CDR3 reads TGTGCCAGCAGTCGGGACAGGTTGTACGAGCAGTACTTC. Amino acid sequence: CASSRDRLYEQYF. Complete variable domain (other parts from reference TRBV5-5 and TRBJ2-7): DAGVTQSPTHLIKTRGQQVTLRCSPISGHKSVSWYQQVLGQGPQFIFQYYEKEERGRGNFPDRFSARQFPNYSSELNVNALLLGDSALYLCASSRDRLYEQYFGPGTRLTVT.

The chain employs TRBV5-4 and TRBJ2-5; D call uncertain. The tail of the sequence fits TRBJ2-7 better, so the J call may be wrong. The CDR3 length is 14 residues. Germline loops: CDR1 SGHNT, CDR2 YYREEE (reference sequence). CDR3 nucleotide sequence: TGTGCCAGCAGCTTGGCCGAGGCCAACTACGAGCAGTACTTC. As protein: CASSLAEANYEQYF.

The chain is built from TRBV15 and TRBJ1-2; D unclear. The CDR3 runs to 15 residues. Trimming took 8 bases from V and 0 from J, leaving 16 bases between them. CDR1 and CDR2 (germline): LNHNV, YYDKDF (reference sequence). The CDR3 reads CATGEDEKPNYGYTF. As DNA, the CDR3 is TGTGCCACCGGGGAGGATGAAAAGCCTAACTATGGCTACACCTTC.

This clone appeared a few times. The chain links TRBV4-3 to TRBJ1-2, with 9 bases matching TRBD1. The V segment lost 0 bases and the J segment 7 bases; nucleotides outside the gene matches: 9. Germline CDR1 reads LGHNA; CDR2 reads YSLEER. The CDR3 has 16 residues. The CDR3 is CASSQDRGQGSFGYTF. CDR3 coding DNA: TGCGCCAGCAGCCAAGATCGGGGACAGGGATCTTTTGGCTACACCTTC.

The chain employs TRBV19 and TRBJ1-2, with 8 bases matching TRBD1. In germline, CDR1 is LNHDA, CDR2 SQIVND (reference sequence). The CDR3 is made up of 16 amino acids. Unmatched junction bases numbered 14, after V lost 3 bases and J lost 8 bases. This CDR3 reads CASSIPGQVYRNGYTF. In DNA form, the CDR3 reads TGTGCCAGTAGTATTCCGGGACAGGTCTACCGTAACGGCTACACCTTC.

The V gene is TRBV4-1, the J gene TRBJ2-2, with TRBD1 matching 7 bases. Unmatched junction bases numbered 4, after V lost 0 bases and J lost 0 bases. Germline assignment: CDR1 MGHRA and CDR2 YSYEKL. The CDR3 loop spans 17 amino acids. The CDR3 sequence is CASSQDDRATNTGELFF. In nucleotides, the CDR3 is TGCGCCAGCAGCCAAGACGACAGGGCGACGAACACCGGGGAGCTGTTTTTT.

The rearrangement uses TRBV5-1 and TRBJ1-6; a possible D gene is TRBD1 (6 bases). This CDR3 spans 16 amino acids. Trimming cost V 4 bases and J 8 bases, with 19 bases left between them. Looked up from germline, CDR1 is SGHRS and CDR2 is YFSETQ. The DNA of the CDR3 is TGCGCCAGCAGCACCTCAACAGGGTCAAGCGATTCACCCCTCCACTTT. Residues: CASSTSTGSSDSPLHF.

J is TRBJ2-2 and V is TRBV2; D is undetermined. Germline lookup yields CDR1 SNHLY and CDR2 FYNNEI. The CDR3 extends over 15 amino acids. Deletions cut 4 bases from V and 0 bases from J, with 9 bases between. The CDR3 spells CASSGLITNTGELFF. The CDR3 DNA sequence: TGTGCCAGCAGTGGTCTAATCACGAACACCGGGGAGCTGTTTTTT. The entire variable domain, with the rest obtained from reference TRBV2 and TRBJ2-2, is as follows: EPEVTQTPSHQVTQMGQEVILRCVPISNHLYFYWYRQILGQKVEFLVSFYNNEISEKSEIFDDQFSVERPDGSNFTLKIRSTKLEDSAMYFCASSGLITNTGELFFGEGSRLTVL.

The CDR3 nucleotides read TGTGCCAGCAGTCCTACAGGTGGCTTCTCCTACGAGCAGTACGTC. This gives the protein CASSPTGGFSYEQYV. The V call is TRBV6-5, the J call TRBJ2-7; the D gene is possibly TRBD1 (5 bases). The CDR3 consists of 15 residues. Germline V gene lookup returns CDR1 MNHEY and CDR2 SVGAGI. The germline V and J ends were trimmed by 5 bases and 0 bases, with 14 bases remaining between them.

This clone was detected ten times or more. The chain couples TRBV6-6 to TRBJ1-5, with unresolved D. Looked up from germline, CDR1 is MNHNY and CDR2 is SVGAGI (reference sequence). Deletions cut 7 bases from V and 0 bases from J, with 7 bases between. The CDR3 runs 13 residues. CDR3 coding DNA: TGTGCCAGCAAACAAAATAGCAATCAGCCCCAGCATTTT. Protein sequence: CASKQNSNQPQHF.

For the CDR3, the DNA is TGTGCCAGCAAAAGGAGTAGCGGGGGGAACACCGGGGAGCTGTTTTTT. Amino acid sequence: CASKRSSGGNTGELFF. The chain couples TRBV9 to TRBJ2-2; 9 bases agree with TRBD2. This CDR3 has 16 amino acids. Germline-derived CDR1 and CDR2 are SGDLS and YYNGEE. The J segment lost 1 base and the V segment lost 6 bases, leaving 7 bases of the junction unmatched.

This chain joins TRBV4-2 and TRBJ2-2; D remains ambiguous. The V gene's germline CDR1 is LGHNA and CDR2 YNFKEQ. The CDR3 extends over 14 amino acids. The V end was cut by 6 bases, the J end by 6 bases, with 14 bases between. CDR3: CASRRGLGAGELFF. The CDR3 coding sequence is TGTGCCAGCAGGCGAGGCCTTGGCGCCGGGGAGCTGTTTTTT.